Shown below are 29 T cell receptor beta chains from a single sample sequenced in a study of Ad26.COV2.S vaccination and SARS-CoV-2 variants. Treatment meaning: around 19 received Ad26.COV2.S at low or high dose, single or two shots; 5 received placebo; per-sample allocation not given. The study sampled participants on day 63 after the first vaccine or placebo injection. Sequencing was performed with immunoSEQ multiplex PCR; in TCRdb, only in-frame clones are kept and a portion is missing. Of roughly 400,000 clones listed, less than 95% are singletons. This material consisted of peripheral blood, taken in a trial of Ad26.COV2.S vaccine versus placebo. These receptors were taken from a person aged 18-60 years who received the Ad26.COV2.S COVID-19 vaccine or a placebo.

The chain employs TRBV19 and TRBJ1-2; D is unresolved. CDR3 length: 14 residues. Germline V gene data show CDR1 as LNHDA and CDR2 as SQIVND (reference sequence). The germline V and J ends were trimmed by 3 bases and 0 bases, with 8 bases remaining between them. CDR3 in amino acids: CASSIGDTNYGYTF. In DNA form, the CDR3 reads TGTGCCAGTAGTATTGGGGATACTAACTATGGCTACACCTTC.

The CDR3: CASSLGGTGGHSYEQYF. The DNA for the CDR3 is TGTGCCAGCAGCTTAGGAGGGACAGGGGGCCACTCCTACGAGCAGTACTTC. The chain employs TRBV11-2 and TRBJ2-7; TRBD1 aligns across 12 bases. The CDR3 length is 17 residues. Germline V lookup: CDR1 SGHAT, CDR2 FQNNGV. J lost 0 bases, V lost 1 base, and 4 bases had no gene match.

This chain links TRBV12-3 or TRBV12-4 with TRBJ1-2, with TRBD1 identical over 7 bases. Trimming at V came to 6 bases and at J to 5 bases, leaving 6 bases not matched to a gene. This CDR3 is 13 amino acids long. This chain's CDR3 is CASSATGWYGYTF. The CDR3 DNA reads as TGTGCCAGCAGCGCGACAGGGTGGTATGGCTACACCTTC.

There are a few counts of this clone. The chain joins TRBV7-2 to TRBJ1-6; D ambiguous. Germline CDR1 is SGHTA and CDR2 is FQGNSA. The CDR3 consists of 18 residues. With 2 bases removed from V and 6 bases from J, the gap between germline ends came to 20 bases. The DNA for the CDR3 is TGTGCCAGCAGCTTACGCCCCAGGAGGGAGAGGCTTAATTCACCCCTCCACTTT. Translating gives CASSLRPRRERLNSPLHF.

This clone was seen a handful of times. The J gene is TRBJ2-5, the V gene TRBV18; 9 nucleotides agree with TRBD2. V was pared by 0 bases and J by 4 bases, with 9 bases of the junction left unmatched. Germline CDR1 reads KGHSH; CDR2 reads LQKENI. The CDR3 is 17 amino acids. Here the CDR3 reads CASSPPAGGRKGETQYF. The CDR3 nucleotides are TGTGCCAGCTCACCACCAGCGGGAGGAAGGAAGGGAGAGACCCAGTACTTC.

The chain combines TRBV10-3 with TRBJ2-2; the D gene is possibly TRBD2 (5 bases). Germline-derived CDR1 and CDR2 are ENHRY and SYGVKD. V lost 7 bases to trimming and J lost 1 base, with 10 bases between them. This CDR3 has 14 residues. CDR3: CAIKRSGNTGELFF. In DNA form, the CDR3 reads TGTGCCATCAAACGAAGCGGGAACACCGGGGAGCTGTTTTTT.

The chain combines TRBV4-3 with TRBJ2-2; possibly TRBD2 for D (5 bases). Germline loops: CDR1 LGHNA, CDR2 YSLEER. V was shortened by 3 bases and J by 4 bases, with 21 bases between the two germline ends. This CDR3 comprises 18 residues. Here the CDR3 reads CASSQGRGASLPTGELFF. The CDR3 coding sequence is TGCGCCAGCAGCCAGGGTCGGGGAGCTTCACTTCCCACCGGGGAGCTGTTTTTT.

The chain has TRBV14 and TRBJ2-4, with a weak D call TRBD1 (5 bases). This CDR3 has 13 amino acids. Trimming cost V 2 bases and J 9 bases, with 11 bases left between them. Germline V lookup: CDR1 SGHDN, CDR2 FVKESK. Here the CDR3 reads CASSQTRDSIQYF. The CDR3, as DNA: TGTGCCAGCAGCCAAACCAGGGATTCCATTCAGTACTTC.

This chain uses TRBV3-1 (or the pseudogene TRBV3-2) with TRBJ2-7; 7 bases are a match to TRBD1. CDR3 length: 15 residues. The V gene's germline CDR1 is LGHDT and CDR2 YNNKEL (reference sequence). V lost 4 bases and J lost 3; bases outside the gene matches: 9. CDR3 amino acids: CASSRSGQYDYEQYF. CDR3 in DNA: TGTGCCAGCAGCCGTTCGGGACAGTACGACTACGAGCAGTACTTC.

Only one count was recorded for this clone. The J gene is TRBJ2-5, the V gene TRBV5-8; 10 bases map to TRBD2. Trimming cost V 0 bases and J 9 bases; bases outside gene matches: 8. This CDR3 comprises 15 residues. Per germline, CDR1 SGHTS and CDR2 YDEGEE. CDR3: CASSLASGGMGAQYF. The CDR3, as DNA: TGTGCCAGCAGCTTGGCTAGCGGGGGAATGGGGGCCCAGTACTTC.

This clone was recorded a few times. This rearrangement joins TRBV7-2 to TRBJ2-7; 9 nucleotides agree with TRBD2. J gave up 2 bases and V 5 bases, and 13 bases lay outside the gene matches. Germline V gene lookup returns CDR1 SGHTA and CDR2 FQGNSA. This CDR3 has 17 amino acids. CDR3 nucleotides: TGTGCCAGCAGCATACACTATAGCGGGAGCGGGACCTACGAGCAGTACTTC. It yields the protein CASSIHYSGSGTYEQYF.

This chain uses TRBV12-3 or TRBV12-4 with TRBJ1-5, with D uncertain. V was cut by 0 bases and J by 11 bases, with 8 bases left in between. CDR3 size: 12 residues. The CDR3: CASSLAAGSQHF. CDR3 sequence (DNA): TGTGCCAGCAGTTTAGCGGCGGGGTCCCAGCATTTT.

The rearrangement uses TRBV15 and TRBJ2-3; TRBD1 aligns across 7 bases. Unmatched junction bases numbered 2, after V lost 0 bases and J lost 8 bases. The length of the CDR3 is 13 residues. CDR1 and CDR2 (germline): LNHNV, YYDKDF (reference sequence). CDR3 sequence (DNA): TGTGCCACCAGCAGAGATAGACAGGGTACGCAGTATTTT. Encoded protein: CATSRDRQGTQYF.

The chain joins TRBV18 to TRBJ1-5; D call uncertain. Germline CDR1 is KGHSH and CDR2 is LQKENI. The V end lost 4 bases, the J end lost 0 bases, and 16 bases lay between the germline ends. This CDR3 is built from 17 residues. The CDR3 nucleotides read TGTGCCAGCTCACGGATACACGGATCTCATAGCAATCAGCCCCAGCATTTT. Protein sequence: CASSRIHGSHSNQPQHF.

Only a few counts were recorded for this clone. The V and J genes are TRBV2 and TRBJ1-2, with D unresolved. Germline V gene lookup returns CDR1 SNHLY and CDR2 FYNNEI. The germline V and J ends were trimmed by 3 bases and 3 bases, with 8 bases remaining between them. This CDR3 has 13 residues. CDR3 in amino acids: CASSEAGDYGYTF. The CDR3 region has the DNA TGTGCCAGCAGTGAGGCGGGCGACTATGGCTACACCTTC.

The chain employs TRBV13 and TRBJ2-7, with 10 bases lining up with TRBD1. The CDR3 runs to 14 residues. Trimming cost V 3 bases and J 4 bases; bases outside gene matches: 3. Germline CDR1 is PRHDT and CDR2 is FYEKMQ (reference sequence). The CDR3 loop reads CASSLGTGEYEQYF. DNA of the CDR3: TGTGCCAGCAGCTTGGGGACAGGGGAGTACGAGCAGTACTTC.

The CDR3 reads CASSYRRQGDNQPQHF. As DNA, the CDR3 is TGTGCCAGCAGTTACCGACGACAGGGGGACAATCAGCCCCAGCATTTT. J is TRBJ1-5 and V is TRBV6-5; 9 bases match TRBD1. Germline lookup yields CDR1 MNHEY and CDR2 SVGAGI. The V and J ends lost 2 bases and 3 bases, in that order; junction bases with no gene match: 5. CDR3 length: 16 amino acids.

The rearrangement links TRBV18 to TRBJ2-1; 8 bases are shared with TRBD2. CDR3 length: 15 residues. After removal of 0 bases from V and 6 bases from J, the junction contained 4 bases not matched to a gene. Germline values: CDR1 KGHSH, CDR2 LQKENI. CDR3 loop: CASSPPGGLVNEQFF. CDR3 nucleotide sequence: TGTGCCAGCTCACCACCGGGGGGACTAGTCAATGAGCAGTTCTTC.

V and J are TRBV6-4 and TRBJ2-3, with TRBD2 identical over 10 bases. There are 20 residues in the CDR3. The trim removed 2 bases at V and 0 bases at J, leaving 14 bases unmatched. Germline CDR1 and CDR2: MRHNA and SNTAGT. CDR3 coding DNA: TGTGCCAGCAGTGACCGAACTTATACTAGCGGGAATACTAGCACAGATACGCAGTATTTT. Translated: CASSDRTYTSGNTSTDTQYF.

The genes are TRBV4-2 and TRBJ2-1; D is tentatively TRBD1 or TRBD2 (6 bases each). Trimming pared 4 bases from V and 7 bases from J, leaving 17 bases between. Germline CDR1 is LGHNA and CDR2 is YNFKEQ. CDR3 length equals 15 residues. The CDR3, as DNA: TGTGCCAGCAGCCCCCGCCCGGGGGCGGGGAATGAGCAGTTCTTC. It translates to CASSPRPGAGNEQFF.

The chain joins TRBV4-1 to TRBJ2-7; TRBD2 matches at 15 bases. The CDR3 is made up of 18 amino acids. Germline CDR1 reads MGHRA; CDR2 reads YSYEKL. With V trimmed by 3 bases and J by 1 base, 7 bases remained unmatched. For the CDR3, the DNA is TGCGCCAGCAGCCAGGGACTAGCGGGAGGCTTGGGATCCTACGAGCAGTACTTC. Its protein is CASSQGLAGGLGSYEQYF.

The chain has TRBV27 and TRBJ1-2; tentative D call: TRBD1 (5 bases). Germline-derived CDR1 and CDR2 are MNHEY and SMNVEV (reference sequence). V dropped 0 bases and J dropped 6 bases, with 11 bases sitting between them. The CDR3 covers 14 residues. This CDR3 is CASSLSWGIHGYTF. CDR3 sequence (DNA): TGTGCCAGCAGTTTATCGTGGGGGATACATGGCTACACCTTC.

This clone was picked up one time. The chain recombines TRBV25-1 with TRBJ2-3; maybe TRBD2 (6 bases). The ends were cut back, 0 bases at V and 2 bases at J, with 12 bases in the middle. CDR1 and CDR2 (germline): MGHDK, SYGVNS. This CDR3 region has 16 residues. The CDR3 loop reads CASSEYKRGTTDTQYF. In nucleotides, the CDR3 is TGTGCCAGCAGTGAATATAAACGGGGGACCACAGATACGCAGTATTTT.

This chain uses TRBV12-3 or TRBV12-4 with TRBJ2-1; D unclear. This CDR3 spans 12 amino acids. Trimming removed 3 bases at V and 10 bases at J, with 10 bases between. The CDR3 loop reads CASSFTTEEQFF. In nucleotides, the CDR3 is TGTGCCAGCAGTTTCACTACGGAGGAGCAGTTCTTC.

The chain has TRBV4-1 and TRBJ2-2, with D tentatively TRBD2 (5 bases). The CDR3 length is 16 residues. The V gene lost 0 bases and the J gene lost 3 bases, with 11 bases spanning the gap. In germline, CDR1 is MGHRA, CDR2 YSYEKL. The CDR3 coding sequence is TGCGCCAGCAGCCAAGATCCGGGATCGCACACCGGGGAGCTGTTTTTT. It translates to CASSQDPGSHTGELFF.

The chain combines TRBV18 with TRBJ2-7; the match to TRBD1 covers 9 bases. The CDR3 is made up of 16 amino acids. The J segment lost 2 bases and the V segment lost 2 bases, leaving 7 bases of the junction unmatched. Germline V CDR1 and CDR2: KGHSH, LQKENI. The CDR3 DNA follows: TGTGCCAGCTCACCAACAACAGGGGGCCCCGCCTACGAGCAGTACTTC. It codes for CASSPTTGGPAYEQYF.

The chain is built from TRBV7-9 and TRBJ2-7; 9 bases agree with TRBD1. J gave up 2 bases and V 5 bases, and 7 bases lay outside the gene matches. The CDR3 has 15 residues. Germline V gives CDR1 SEHNR, CDR2 FQNEAQ (reference sequence). The CDR3 sequence: CASSITGGPTYEQYF. CDR3 nucleotide sequence: TGTGCCAGCAGCATCACAGGGGGCCCTACCTACGAGCAGTACTTC.

The gene calls are TRBV7-8 and TRBJ1-1, with 8 positions matching TRBD1. Trimming took 1 base from V and 1 from J; bases not matched to a gene: 8. This CDR3 region has 17 residues. Per the germline V gene, CDR1 is SGHVS and CDR2 is FQNEAQ. The chain's CDR3 is CASSLGQGWVGNTEAFF. CDR3 DNA: TGTGCCAGCAGCTTAGGACAGGGGTGGGTTGGGAACACTGAAGCTTTCTTT.

This sequence joins TRBV27 and TRBJ2-7; D is uncertain. This CDR3 is built from 11 residues. Trimming shortened V by 8 bases and J by 4 bases, and 9 bases separated the two germline ends. Germline V gene data show CDR1 as MNHEY and CDR2 as SMNVEV (reference sequence). CDR3 region: CASASSYEQYF. The CDR3 DNA reads as TGTGCCAGCGCATCATCATACGAGCAGTACTTC.